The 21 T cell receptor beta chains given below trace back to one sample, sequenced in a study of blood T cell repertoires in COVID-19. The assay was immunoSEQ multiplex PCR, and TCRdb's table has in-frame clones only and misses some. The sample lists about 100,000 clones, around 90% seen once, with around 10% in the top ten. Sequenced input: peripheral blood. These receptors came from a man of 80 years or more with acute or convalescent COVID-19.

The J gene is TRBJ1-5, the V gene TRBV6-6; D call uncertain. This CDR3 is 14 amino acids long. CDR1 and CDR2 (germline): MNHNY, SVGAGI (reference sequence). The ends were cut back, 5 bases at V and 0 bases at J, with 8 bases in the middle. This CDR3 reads CASSPTASNQPQHF. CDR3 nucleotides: TGTGCCAGCAGTCCCACAGCTAGCAATCAGCCCCAGCATTTT.

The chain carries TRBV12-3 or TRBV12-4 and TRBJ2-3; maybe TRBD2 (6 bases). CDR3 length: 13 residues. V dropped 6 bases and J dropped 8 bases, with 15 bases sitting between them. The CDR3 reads CASSPPAGLTQYF. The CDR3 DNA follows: TGTGCCAGCAGCCCACCCGCGGGACTTACGCAGTATTTT.

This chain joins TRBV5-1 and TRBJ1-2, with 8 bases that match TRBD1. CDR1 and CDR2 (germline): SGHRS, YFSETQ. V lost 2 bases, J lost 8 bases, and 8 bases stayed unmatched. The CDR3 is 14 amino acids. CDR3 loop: CASSFRGRNEGYTF. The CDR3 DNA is TGCGCCAGCAGCTTCAGGGGGCGAAACGAGGGCTACACCTTC.

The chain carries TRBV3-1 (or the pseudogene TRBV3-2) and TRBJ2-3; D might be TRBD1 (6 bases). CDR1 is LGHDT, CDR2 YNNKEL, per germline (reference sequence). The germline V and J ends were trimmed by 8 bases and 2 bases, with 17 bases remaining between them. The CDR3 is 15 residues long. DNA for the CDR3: TGTGCCAGCGGTGGGACAACTGGGGCCACAGATACGCAGTATTTT. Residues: CASGGTTGATDTQYF.

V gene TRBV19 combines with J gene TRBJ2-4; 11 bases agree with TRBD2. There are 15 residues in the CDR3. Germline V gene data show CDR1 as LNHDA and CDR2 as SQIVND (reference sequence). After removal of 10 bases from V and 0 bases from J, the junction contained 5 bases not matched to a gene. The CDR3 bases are TGTGCCACCCTAGCGGGGGGCTTAGCCAAAAACATTCAGTACTTC. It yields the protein CATLAGGLAKNIQYF.

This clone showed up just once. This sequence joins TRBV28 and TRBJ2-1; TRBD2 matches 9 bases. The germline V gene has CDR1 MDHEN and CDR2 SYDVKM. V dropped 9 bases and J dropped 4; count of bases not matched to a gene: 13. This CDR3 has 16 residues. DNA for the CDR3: TGTGCCAGTACAACACCGGGACTAGCAGCTTACAATGAGCAGTTCTTC. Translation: CASTTPGLAAYNEQFF. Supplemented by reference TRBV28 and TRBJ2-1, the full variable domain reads DVKVTQSSRYLVKRTGEKVFLECVQDMDHENMFWYRQDPGLGLRLIYFSYDVKMKEKGDIPEGYSVSREKKERFSLILESASTNQTSMYLCASTTPGLAAYNEQFFGPGTRLTVL.

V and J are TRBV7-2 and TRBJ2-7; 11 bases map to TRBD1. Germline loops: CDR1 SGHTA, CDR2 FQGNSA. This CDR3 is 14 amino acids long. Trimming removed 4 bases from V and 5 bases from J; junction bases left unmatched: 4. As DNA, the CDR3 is TGTGCCAGCAGCTGGACAGGGGGCAGGGACGAGCAGTACTTC. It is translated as CASSWTGGRDEQYF.

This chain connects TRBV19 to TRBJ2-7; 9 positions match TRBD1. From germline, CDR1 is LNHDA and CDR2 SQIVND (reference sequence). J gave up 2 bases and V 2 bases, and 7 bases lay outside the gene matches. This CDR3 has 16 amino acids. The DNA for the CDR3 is TGTGCCAGTAGTATATCCGGGACAGGGATGACCTACGAGCAGTACTTC. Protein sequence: CASSISGTGMTYEQYF.

CDR3 sequence: CASSRTGNTEAFF. The CDR3 DNA reads as TGTGCCAGTAGTCGGACAGGCAACACTGAAGCTTTCTTT. The J gene is TRBJ1-1, the V gene TRBV11-1; the match to TRBD1 covers 7 bases. The CDR3 covers 13 residues. The J segment lost 2 bases and the V segment lost 9 bases, leaving 6 bases of the junction unmatched. Germline V gene data show CDR1 as SGHAT and CDR2 as FQDESV (reference sequence).

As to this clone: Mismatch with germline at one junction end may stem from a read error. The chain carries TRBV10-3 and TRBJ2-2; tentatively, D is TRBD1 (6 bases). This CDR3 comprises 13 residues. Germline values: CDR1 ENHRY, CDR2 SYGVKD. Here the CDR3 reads CAVRGLNTGELFF. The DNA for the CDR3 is TGTGCCGTCAGGGGCTTGAACACCGGGGAGCTGTTTTTT.

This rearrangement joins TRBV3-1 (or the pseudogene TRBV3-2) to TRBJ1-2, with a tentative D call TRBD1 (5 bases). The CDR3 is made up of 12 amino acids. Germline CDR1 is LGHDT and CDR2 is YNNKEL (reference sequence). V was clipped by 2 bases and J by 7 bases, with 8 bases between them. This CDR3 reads CASSQQGGGYTF. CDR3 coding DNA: TGTGCCAGCAGCCAACAGGGAGGTGGCTACACCTTC.

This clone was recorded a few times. The chain's CDR3 is CASVGQGNTEAFF. Here the CDR3 DNA reads TGTGCCAGCGTGGGACAGGGGAACACTGAAGCTTTCTTT. The rearrangement uses TRBV7-9 and TRBJ1-1; 9 bases match TRBD1. This CDR3 has 13 amino acids. Per germline, CDR1 SEHNR and CDR2 FQNEAQ (reference sequence). With 8 bases clipped from V and 1 base from J, the junction kept 2 bases outside the gene matches.

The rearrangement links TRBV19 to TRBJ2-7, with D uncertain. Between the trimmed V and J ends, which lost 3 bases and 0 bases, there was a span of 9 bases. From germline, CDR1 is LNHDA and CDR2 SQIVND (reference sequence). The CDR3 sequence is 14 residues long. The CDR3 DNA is TGTGCCAGTAGTATGGCCCAGGCCTCCTACGAGCAGTACTTC. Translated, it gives CASSMAQASYEQYF.

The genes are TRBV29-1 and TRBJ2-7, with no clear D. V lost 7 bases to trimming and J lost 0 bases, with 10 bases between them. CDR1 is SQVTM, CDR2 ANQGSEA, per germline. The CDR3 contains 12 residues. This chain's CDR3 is CSAATGSYEQYF. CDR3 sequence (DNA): TGCAGCGCCGCGACGGGCTCCTACGAGCAGTACTTC.

In DNA, the CDR3 is TGTGCCAGTAGCGACAGCCCCTCCTATAATTCACCCCTCCACTTT. Translating gives CASSDSPSYNSPLHF. V is TRBV19 and J is TRBJ1-6; tentative D call: TRBD1 (5 bases). Per germline, CDR1 LNHDA and CDR2 SQIVND (reference sequence). This CDR3 is built from 15 residues. V was clipped by 6 bases and J by 0 bases, with 9 bases between them. The variable domain in full, completed from reference TRBV19 and TRBJ1-6, reads DGGITQSPKYLFRKEGQNVTLSCEQNLNHDAMYWYRQDPGQGLRLIYYSQIVNDFQKGDIAEGYSVSREKKESFPLTVTSAQKNPTAFYLCASSDSPSYNSPLHFGNGTRLTVT.

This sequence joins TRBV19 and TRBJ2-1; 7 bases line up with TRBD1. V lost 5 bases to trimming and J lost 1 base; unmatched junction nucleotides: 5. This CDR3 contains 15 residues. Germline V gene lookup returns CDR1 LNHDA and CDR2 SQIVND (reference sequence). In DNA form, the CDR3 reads TGTGCCAGTAGTGTCCGGGACAGATCCTACAATGAGCAGTTCTTC. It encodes CASSVRDRSYNEQFF.

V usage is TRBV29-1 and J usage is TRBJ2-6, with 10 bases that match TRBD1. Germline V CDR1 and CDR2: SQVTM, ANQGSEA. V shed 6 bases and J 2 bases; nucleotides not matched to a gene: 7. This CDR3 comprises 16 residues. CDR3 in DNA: TGCAGCGTCCGGGACAGGGGATTCCCTGGGGCCAACGTCCTGACTTTC. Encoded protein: CSVRDRGFPGANVLTF.

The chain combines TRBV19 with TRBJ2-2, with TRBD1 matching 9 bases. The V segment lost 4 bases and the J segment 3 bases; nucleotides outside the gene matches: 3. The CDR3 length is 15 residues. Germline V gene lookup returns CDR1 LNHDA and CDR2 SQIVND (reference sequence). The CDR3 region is CASSTGQGHTGELFF. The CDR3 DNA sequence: TGTGCCAGTAGTACGGGACAGGGACACACCGGGGAGCTGTTTTTT. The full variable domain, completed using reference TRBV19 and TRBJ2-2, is DGGITQSPKYLFRKEGQNVTLSCEQNLNHDAMYWYRQDPGQGLRLIYYSQIVNDFQKGDIAEGYSVSREKKESFPLTVTSAQKNPTAFYLCASSTGQGHTGELFFGEGSRLTVL.

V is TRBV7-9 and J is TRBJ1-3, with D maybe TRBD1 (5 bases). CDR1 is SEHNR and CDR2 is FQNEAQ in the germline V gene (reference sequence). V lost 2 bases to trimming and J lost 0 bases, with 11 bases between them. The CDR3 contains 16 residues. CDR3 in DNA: TGTGCCAGCAGCTTACAAGGGGTACCCTCTGGAAACACCATATATTTT. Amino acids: CASSLQGVPSGNTIYF.

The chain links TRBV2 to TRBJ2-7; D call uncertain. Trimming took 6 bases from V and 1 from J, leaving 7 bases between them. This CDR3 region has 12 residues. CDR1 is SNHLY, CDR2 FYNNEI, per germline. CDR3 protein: CASRRGSYEQYF. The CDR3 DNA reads TGTGCCAGCAGGAGAGGTTCCTACGAGCAGTACTTC.

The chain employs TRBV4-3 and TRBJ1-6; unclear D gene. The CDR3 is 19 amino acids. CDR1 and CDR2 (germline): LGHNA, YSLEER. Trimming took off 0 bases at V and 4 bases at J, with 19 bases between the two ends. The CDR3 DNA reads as TGCGCCAGCAGCCAAGATTATGACACCCTCCGATATTATAATTCACCCCTCCACTTT. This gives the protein CASSQDYDTLRYYNSPLHF.